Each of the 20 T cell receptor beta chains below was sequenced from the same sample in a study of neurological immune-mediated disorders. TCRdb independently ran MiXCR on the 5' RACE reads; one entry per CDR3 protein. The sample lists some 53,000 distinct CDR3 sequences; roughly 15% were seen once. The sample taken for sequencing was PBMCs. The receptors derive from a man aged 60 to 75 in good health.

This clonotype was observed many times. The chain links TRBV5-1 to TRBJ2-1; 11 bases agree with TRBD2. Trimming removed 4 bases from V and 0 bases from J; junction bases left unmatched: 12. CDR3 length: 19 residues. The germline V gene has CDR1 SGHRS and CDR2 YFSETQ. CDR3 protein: CASSITLAGGLSSYNEQFF. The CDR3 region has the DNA TGCGCCAGCAGCATAACTTTAGCGGGAGGGCTGAGCTCCTACAATGAGCAGTTCTTC.

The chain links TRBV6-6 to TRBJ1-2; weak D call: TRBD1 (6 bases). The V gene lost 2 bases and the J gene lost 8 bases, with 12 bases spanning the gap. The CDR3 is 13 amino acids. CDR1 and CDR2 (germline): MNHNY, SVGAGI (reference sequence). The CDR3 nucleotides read TGTGCCAGCAGTTACGCCGGGGGCAGCGGCTACACCTTC. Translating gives CASSYAGGSGYTF.

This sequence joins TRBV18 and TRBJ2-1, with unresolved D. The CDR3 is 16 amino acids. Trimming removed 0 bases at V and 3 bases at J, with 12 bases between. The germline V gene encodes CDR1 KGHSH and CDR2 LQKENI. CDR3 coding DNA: TGTGCCAGCTCACCACCGGGGAATCTGGTCTACAATGAGCAGTTCTTC. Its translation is CASSPPGNLVYNEQFF.

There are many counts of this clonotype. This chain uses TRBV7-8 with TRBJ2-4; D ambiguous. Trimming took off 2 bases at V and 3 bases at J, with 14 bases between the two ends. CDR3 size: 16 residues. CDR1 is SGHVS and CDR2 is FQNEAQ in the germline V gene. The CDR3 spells CASSLPGRVGKNIQYF. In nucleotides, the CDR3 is TGTGCCAGCAGCTTACCGGGTAGGGTCGGCAAAAACATTCAGTACTTC.

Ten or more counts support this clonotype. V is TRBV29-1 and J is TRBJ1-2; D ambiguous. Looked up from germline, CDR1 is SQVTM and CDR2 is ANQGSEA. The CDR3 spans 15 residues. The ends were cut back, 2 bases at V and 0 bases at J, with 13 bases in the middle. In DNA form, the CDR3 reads TGCAGCGTTGAAAATCGCGGTGCCTCTAACTATGGCTACACCTTC. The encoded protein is CSVENRGASNYGYTF.

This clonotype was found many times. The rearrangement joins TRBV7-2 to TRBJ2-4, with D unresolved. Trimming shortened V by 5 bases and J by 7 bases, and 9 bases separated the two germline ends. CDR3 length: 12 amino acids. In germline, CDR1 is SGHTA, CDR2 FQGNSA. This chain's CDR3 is CASSLNGNIQYF. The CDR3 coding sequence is TGTGCCAGCAGCCTTAACGGGAACATTCAGTACTTC.

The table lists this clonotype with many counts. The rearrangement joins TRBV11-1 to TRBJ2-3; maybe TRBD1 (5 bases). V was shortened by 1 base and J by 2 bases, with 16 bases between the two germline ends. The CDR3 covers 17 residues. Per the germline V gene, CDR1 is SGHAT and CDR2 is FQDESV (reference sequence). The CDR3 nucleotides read TGTGCCAGCAGCTTAGAAGGTGGTGGCAGGGCCACAGATACGCAGTATTTT. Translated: CASSLEGGGRATDTQYF.

The CDR3 is CASSQDDRDTEAFF. The CDR3 bases are TGTGCCAGCAGCCAGGACGACAGGGACACTGAAGCTTTCTTT. The chain uses TRBV3-1 and TRBJ1-1; 7 bases match TRBD1. CDR3 length equals 14 residues. The germline CDR1 and CDR2 sequences are LGHDT and YNNKEL (reference sequence). Trimming cost V 3 bases and J 3 bases; bases outside gene matches: 4.

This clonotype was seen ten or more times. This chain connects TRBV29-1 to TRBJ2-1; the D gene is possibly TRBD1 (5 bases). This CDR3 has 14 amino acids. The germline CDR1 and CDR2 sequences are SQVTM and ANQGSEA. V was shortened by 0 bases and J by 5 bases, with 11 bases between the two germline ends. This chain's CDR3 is CSVEDLQGHNEQFF. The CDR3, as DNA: TGCAGCGTTGAAGATCTCCAGGGCCACAATGAGCAGTTCTTC.

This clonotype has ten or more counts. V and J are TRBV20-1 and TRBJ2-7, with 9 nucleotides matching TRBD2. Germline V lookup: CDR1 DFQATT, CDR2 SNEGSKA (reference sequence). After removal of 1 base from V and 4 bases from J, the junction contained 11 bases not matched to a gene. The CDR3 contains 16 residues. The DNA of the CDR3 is TGCAGTGCTAGAGGCCTCCCGGGCGGGAGGGCTTACGAGCAGTACTTC. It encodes CSARGLPGGRAYEQYF.

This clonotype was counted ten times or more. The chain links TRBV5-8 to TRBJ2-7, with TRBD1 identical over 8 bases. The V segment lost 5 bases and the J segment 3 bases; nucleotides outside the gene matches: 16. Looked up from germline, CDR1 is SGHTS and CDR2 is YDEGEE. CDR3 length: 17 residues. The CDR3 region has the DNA TGTGCCAGCAGTCTTCCGGGACAGGCCATTCCCTTCTACGAGCAGTACTTC. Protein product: CASSLPGQAIPFYEQYF.

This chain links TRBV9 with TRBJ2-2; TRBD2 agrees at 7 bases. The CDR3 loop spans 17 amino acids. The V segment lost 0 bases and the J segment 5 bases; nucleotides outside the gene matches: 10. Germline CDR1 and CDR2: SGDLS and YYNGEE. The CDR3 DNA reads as TGTGCCAGCAGCGTAGGAAGGGTGGGAGGGCCGACCGGGGAGCTGTTTTTT. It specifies CASSVGRVGGPTGELFF.

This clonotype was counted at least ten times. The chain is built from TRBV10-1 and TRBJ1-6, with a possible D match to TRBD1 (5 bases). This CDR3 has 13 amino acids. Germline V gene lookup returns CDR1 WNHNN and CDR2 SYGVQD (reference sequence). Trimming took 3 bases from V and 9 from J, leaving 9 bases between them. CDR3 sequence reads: CASSDGGSSPLHF. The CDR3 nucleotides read TGCGCCAGCAGTGACGGGGGGAGTTCACCCCTCCACTTT.

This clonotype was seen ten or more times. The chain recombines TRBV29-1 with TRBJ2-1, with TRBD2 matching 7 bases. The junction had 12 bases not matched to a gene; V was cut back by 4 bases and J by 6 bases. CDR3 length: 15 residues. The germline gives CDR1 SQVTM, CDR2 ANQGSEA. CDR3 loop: CSVVRASGQLNEQFF. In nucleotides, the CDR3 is TGCAGCGTTGTAAGGGCTAGCGGACAACTCAATGAGCAGTTCTTC.

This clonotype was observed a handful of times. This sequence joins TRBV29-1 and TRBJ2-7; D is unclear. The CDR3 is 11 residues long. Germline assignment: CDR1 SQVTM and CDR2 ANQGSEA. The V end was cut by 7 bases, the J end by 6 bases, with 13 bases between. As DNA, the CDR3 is TGCAGCGCCTGGGTTGTGCGCGAGCAGTACTTC. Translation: CSAWVVREQYF.

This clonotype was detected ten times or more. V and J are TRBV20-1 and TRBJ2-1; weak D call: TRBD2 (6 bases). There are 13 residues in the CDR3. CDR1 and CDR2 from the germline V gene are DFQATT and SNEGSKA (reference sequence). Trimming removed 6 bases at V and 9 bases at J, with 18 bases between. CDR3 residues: CSAFPPLAPEQFF. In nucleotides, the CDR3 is TGCAGTGCATTTCCCCCACTAGCCCCTGAGCAGTTCTTC.

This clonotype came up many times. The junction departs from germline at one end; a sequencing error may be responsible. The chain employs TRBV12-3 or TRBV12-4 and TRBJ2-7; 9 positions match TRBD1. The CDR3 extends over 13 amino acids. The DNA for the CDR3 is TGTGCCAGCAGGTTAGGGACAGGGTTCGAGCAGTACTTC. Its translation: CASRLGTGFEQYF.

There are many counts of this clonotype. CDR3 residues: CASSPLYTYGEGGNEQFF. In DNA form, the CDR3 reads TGTGCCAGCAGTCCCCTATACACTTATGGGGAGGGAGGCAATGAGCAGTTCTTC. The rearrangement links TRBV27 to TRBJ2-1; 7 bases are shared with TRBD2. Trimming at V came to 5 bases and at J to 6 bases, leaving 19 bases not matched to a gene. This CDR3 contains 18 residues. Looked up from germline, CDR1 is MNHEY and CDR2 is SMNVEV (reference sequence).

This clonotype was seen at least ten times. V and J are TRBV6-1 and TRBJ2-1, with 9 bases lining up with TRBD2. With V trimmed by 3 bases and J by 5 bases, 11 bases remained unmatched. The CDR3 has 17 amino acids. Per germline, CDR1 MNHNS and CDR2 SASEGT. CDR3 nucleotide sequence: TGTGCCAGCAGTGATGGGGTAATGGCGGGAGGGGACAATGAGCAGTTCTTC. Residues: CASSDGVMAGGDNEQFF.

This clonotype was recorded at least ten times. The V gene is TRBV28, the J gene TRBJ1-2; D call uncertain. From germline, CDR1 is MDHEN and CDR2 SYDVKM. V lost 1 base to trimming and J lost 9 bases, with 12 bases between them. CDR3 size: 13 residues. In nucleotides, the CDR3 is TGTGCCAGCAGTTTATTAAATTCCAAGAGCTACACCTTC. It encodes CASSLLNSKSYTF.